This T cell receptor beta chain was profiled in a study of sequential checkpoint blockade in melanoma. Study information: Randomization was 1:1 between first-line nivolumab→ipilimumab and ipilimumab→nivolumab. Both treatment sequences were followed by maintenance nivolumab. DNA from 91 pretreatment tumor samples underwent TCRβ immunosequencing.

As for treatment: randomized to nivolumab then ipilimumab (arm A) or the reverse (arm B). Only a few counts were recorded for this clone. Produced via immunoSEQ multiplex PCR; TCRdb's table is partial and in-frame only. The table includes 3,300 or so clones, about a quarter detected once. Germline V CDR1 and CDR2: SGDLS, YYNGEE. The CDR3 is 16 residues long. J was trimmed by 3 bases and V by 5 bases; bases with no gene match: 8. The receptor's source is a human donor with melanoma. The rearrangement joins TRBV9 to TRBJ2-1; 10 nucleotides align to TRBD2. This specimen was tumor tissue (inferred from file names), taken from a patient given nivolumab and ipilimumab in sequence. The CDR3 is CASSRLSGGIYNEQFF. CDR3 bases: TGTGCCAGCAGTCGACTTAGCGGGGGGATCTACAATGAGCAGTTCTTC.